This T cell receptor beta chain stems from a study of blood T cell repertoires in COVID-19. Study details: Samples of COVID-19 (acute and convalescent) were obtained from the United States, Italy and Spain. From T cells, B-cell-depleted T cells, or PBMCs came the material, which was cDNA or gDNA.

This CDR3 region has 15 residues. In germline, CDR1 is KGHSH, CDR2 LQKENI. Trimming removed 3 bases at V and 5 bases at J, with 14 bases between. Methods used by the authors: Quantification of nucleated cells was approximated via reference gene primer amplification. Produced via immunoSEQ multiplex PCR; TCRdb's table is partial and in-frame only. The DNA was the basis for D and trimming; V, J and clone size are from that table. This sample has about 250,000 clones, with around 90% found just once. The chain recombines TRBV18 with TRBJ1-5; possibly TRBD1 for D (5 bases). The source material was PBMCs or T cells enriched from blood (not recorded which). The origin of this receptor is a woman between 25 and 40 years old with acute COVID-19. CDR3 protein: CASSPLRGRDQPQHF. CDR3 DNA: TGTGCCAGCTCACCCCTACGGGGGAGGGATCAGCCCCAGCATTTT.